What follows are 24 T cell receptor beta chains derived from one specimen sequenced in a study of cytomegalovirus exposure and HLA in healthy donors. Both 60 Vbeta primers and 13 Jbeta primers went into the PCR. Assay used: immunoSEQ multiplex PCR; TCRdb lists only in-frame clones, some missing. The table includes roughly 120,000 clones, 70% to 80% detected once. Sequences were obtained from PBMCs. Receptors originate from a man aged 50 or older in good health and CMV-seropositive.

The V gene is TRBV19, the J gene TRBJ1-1, with 8 bases lining up with TRBD1. Germline values: CDR1 LNHDA, CDR2 SQIVND (reference sequence). Trimming removed 9 bases from V and 2 bases from J; junction bases left unmatched: 23. The CDR3 sequence is 19 residues long. The CDR3 spells CASWTVTGGEESRNTEAFF. The CDR3, as DNA: TGTGCCAGCTGGACTGTTACAGGGGGTGAGGAGTCCCGAAACACTGAAGCTTTCTTT.

The chain combines TRBV11-2 with TRBJ1-5, with 7 nucleotides matching TRBD1. Per the germline V gene, CDR1 is SGHAT and CDR2 is FQNNGV. Trimming took 1 base from V and 0 from J; bases not matched to a gene: 3. The CDR3 runs to 16 residues. The CDR3 protein is CASSLANRGSNQPQHF. The CDR3 bases are TGTGCCAGCAGCTTAGCTAACAGGGGTAGCAATCAGCCCCAGCATTTT.

The rearrangement joins TRBV7-9 to TRBJ2-1; 11 bases agree with TRBD2. V lost 5 bases to trimming and J lost 6 bases; unmatched junction nucleotides: 6. The germline V gene has CDR1 SEHNR and CDR2 FQNEAQ (reference sequence). The CDR3 extends over 15 amino acids. The CDR3, as DNA: TGTGCCAGCAGCCTGGGACTAGCGGAGTTCAATGAGCAGTTCTTC. This sequence encodes CASSLGLAEFNEQFF.

The chain uses TRBV18 and TRBJ2-2; TRBD1 might be the D (5 bases). CDR3 length: 17 amino acids. From germline, CDR1 is KGHSH and CDR2 LQKENI. Trimming shortened V by 2 bases and J by 5 bases, and 18 bases separated the two germline ends. The CDR3 reads CASSPLGQRKGTGELFF. The DNA of the CDR3 is TGTGCCAGCTCACCATTGGGGCAGAGAAAAGGAACCGGGGAGCTGTTTTTT.

The genes are TRBV19 and TRBJ2-2; 8 nucleotides match TRBD1. Trimming removed 3 bases from V and 0 bases from J; junction bases left unmatched: 3. Germline V CDR1 and CDR2: LNHDA, SQIVND (reference sequence). This CDR3 has 16 residues. CDR3 coding DNA: TGTGCCAGTAGTATTGGGACAGGAACGAACACCGGGGAGCTGTTTTTT. It translates to CASSIGTGTNTGELFF.

The J gene is TRBJ2-7, the V gene TRBV2; no clear D gene. Germline V lookup: CDR1 SNHLY, CDR2 FYNNEI. V was trimmed by 8 bases and J by 3 bases, leaving 11 bases between them. This CDR3 is 12 amino acids long. The CDR3 DNA sequence: TGTGCCAGCTTAGCTCTCCTCTACGAGCAGTACTTC. Its protein product is CASLALLYEQYF.

The chain carries TRBV7-2 and TRBJ2-1; D is possibly TRBD2 (6 bases). The CDR3 consists of 20 residues. Trimming shortened V by 0 bases and J by 8 bases, and 29 bases separated the two germline ends. From germline, CDR1 is SGHTA and CDR2 FQGNSA. The CDR3 DNA reads as TGTGCCAGCAGCTTAGCTGTAAGCTGGGTCGGGACTGGTTCGTTGGATGAGCAGTTCTTC. Its protein product is CASSLAVSWVGTGSLDEQFF.

The chain couples TRBV28 to TRBJ2-7; tentatively, D is TRBD2 (5 bases). Trimming removed 4 bases at V and 7 bases at J, with 14 bases between. The CDR3 loop spans 13 amino acids. Germline V gene sequence: CDR1 MDHEN, CDR2 SYDVKM. CDR3 bases: TGTGCCAGCAGTTCCCGAGGGTTCAGGGAGCAGTACTTC. It specifies CASSSRGFREQYF.

This clone has a single count. This chain connects TRBV27 to TRBJ1-2, with 8 bases identical to TRBD1. The CDR3 consists of 18 residues. Unmatched junction bases numbered 18, after V lost 4 bases and J lost 5 bases. Germline V gene lookup returns CDR1 MNHEY and CDR2 SMNVEV (reference sequence). The CDR3 DNA reads as TGTGCCAGCAGTTCGACCTCAGGGGGCGAACCTATACCATATGGCTACACCTTC. Translation gives CASSSTSGGEPIPYGYTF.

The gene calls are TRBV6-6 and TRBJ2-7, with 9 bases lining up with TRBD1. V was pared by 2 bases and J by 1 base, with 3 bases of the junction left unmatched. CDR1 is MNHNY and CDR2 is SVGAGI in the germline V gene (reference sequence). The CDR3 totals 15 residues. CDR3 sequence: CASSYGTGRSYEQYF. The DNA of the CDR3 is TGTGCCAGCAGTTACGGGACAGGGAGGTCCTACGAGCAGTACTTC.

V gene TRBV13 combines with J gene TRBJ2-7; D possibly corresponds to TRBD1 (5 bases). CDR1 is PRHDT and CDR2 is FYEKMQ in the germline V gene (reference sequence). This CDR3 is 18 amino acids long. Trimming left V 1 base short and J 2 bases short, with 21 bases between. CDR3 coding DNA: TGTGCCAGCAGCTTAGCCCTCCCCCTGGACACCGGGCCCTACGAGCAGTACTTC. Residues: CASSLALPLDTGPYEQYF. The entire variable domain, with the rest obtained from reference TRBV13 and TRBJ2-7, is as follows: AAGVIQSPRHLIKEKRETATLKCYPIPRHDTVYWYQQGPGQDPQFLISFYEKMQSDKGSIPDRFSAQQFSDYHSELNMSSLELGDSALYFCASSLALPLDTGPYEQYFGPGTRLTVT.

The chain couples TRBV2 to TRBJ1-1; D ambiguous. Germline V gene lookup returns CDR1 SNHLY and CDR2 FYNNEI. The CDR3 contains 14 residues. V lost 3 bases and J 0 bases, leaving 8 bases between the germline ends. The chain's CDR3 is CASSELQLNTEAFF. DNA of the CDR3: TGTGCCAGCAGTGAGTTACAGCTGAACACTGAAGCTTTCTTT.

Concerning this clone: Sequence at one end of the junction differs from germline and may be a read error. The same CDR3 is also encoded by other DNA sequences in this sample. This chain joins TRBV6-4 and TRBJ2-7; 12 bases are shared with TRBD2. CDR1 and CDR2 (germline): MRHNA, SNTAGT. CDR3 length: 15 residues. The DNA for the CDR3 is TGTGCTAGCAGAAGGACTAGCGGGATTTTCTACGAGCAGTACTTC. Its protein product is CASRRTSGIFYEQYF.

This clone has just one count. The V gene is TRBV6-6, the J gene TRBJ2-7; D unclear. Germline V gene lookup returns CDR1 MNHNY and CDR2 SVGAGI (reference sequence). This CDR3 spans 14 amino acids. V shed 5 bases and J shed 2 bases, with 13 bases lying between them. CDR3 DNA sequence: TGTGCCAGCAGTCCCAGGCAAAAGGCCTACGAGCAGTACTTC. Translating gives CASSPRQKAYEQYF.

This clone has only a few counts. The chain is built from TRBV13 and TRBJ2-7; D ambiguous. CDR1 is PRHDT, CDR2 FYEKMQ, per germline (reference sequence). The CDR3 spans 14 residues. V was clipped by 0 bases and J by 6 bases, with 12 bases between them. This chain's CDR3 is CASSLGLGVGEQYF. CDR3 nucleotides: TGTGCCAGCAGCTTAGGGTTAGGAGTAGGCGAGCAGTACTTC.

The chain joins TRBV7-9 to TRBJ1-2; unclear D gene. Per germline, CDR1 SEHNR and CDR2 FQNEAQ (reference sequence). This CDR3 has 11 amino acids. Between the trimmed V and J ends, which lost 5 bases and 8 bases, there was a span of 9 bases. The CDR3 sequence: CASSLFSGYTF. CDR3 nucleotide sequence: TGTGCCAGCAGCCTCTTTTCCGGCTACACCTTC.

V usage is TRBV5-1 and J usage is TRBJ1-4; TRBD1 agrees at 8 bases. V shed 4 bases, J shed 4 bases, and the junction held 6 bases outside the gene matches. Germline CDR1 is SGHRS and CDR2 is YFSETQ. The CDR3 runs to 15 residues. The DNA of the CDR3 is TGCGCCAGCAGCGCCGGACAGGGAGTTAATGAAAAACTGTTTTTT. Residues: CASSAGQGVNEKLFF.

CDR3 bases: TGCGCCAGCAGCTCTAGCGGGGGGATCAATGAGCAGTTCTTC. Translation: CASSSSGGINEQFF. This chain uses TRBV5-1 with TRBJ2-1, with 11 bases matching TRBD2. The V gene end was trimmed by 3 bases and the J gene end by 6 bases; junction bases not matched to a gene: 2. Germline V CDR1 and CDR2: SGHRS, YFSETQ. This CDR3 has 14 amino acids.

CDR3 protein: CASSWGQGRRFGYTF. For the CDR3, the DNA is TGTGCCAGCAGTTGGGGACAGGGGCGTCGTTTTGGCTACACCTTC. The V and J genes are TRBV27 and TRBJ1-2, with TRBD1 matching 10 bases. Trimming cost V 4 bases and J 7 bases; bases outside gene matches: 9. Germline CDR1 MNHEY, CDR2 SMNVEV (reference sequence). The CDR3 extends over 15 amino acids.

The V call is TRBV6-6, the J call TRBJ1-1, with D hard to call. V lost 0 bases to trimming and J lost 2 bases, with 10 bases between them. The V gene's germline CDR1 is MNHNY and CDR2 SVGAGI (reference sequence). CDR3 length: 15 amino acids. CDR3 region: CASSYSSGGNTEAFF. As DNA, the CDR3 is TGTGCCAGCAGTTACTCGAGTGGTGGTAACACTGAAGCTTTCTTT.

The V gene is TRBV7-2, the J gene TRBJ2-7; D possibly corresponds to TRBD1 (5 bases). The CDR3 spans 15 residues. Trimming pared 5 bases from V and 2 bases from J, leaving 16 bases between. CDR1 and CDR2 from the germline V gene are SGHTA and FQGNSA. The DNA of the CDR3 is TGTGCCAGCAGCCCGAAGGGGCTGCCCGCCTACGAGCAGTACTTC. This sequence encodes CASSPKGLPAYEQYF.

The genes are TRBV7-2 and TRBJ2-7; 8 bases align to TRBD1. CDR1 and CDR2 (germline): SGHTA, FQGNSA. The J segment lost 5 bases and the V segment lost 5 bases, leaving 8 bases of the junction unmatched. This CDR3 contains 14 residues. CDR3 sequence (DNA): TGTGCCAGCAGCCGCCAGGGGGCGGTCGACGAGCAGTACTTC. It codes for CASSRQGAVDEQYF.

This chain uses TRBV19 with TRBJ1-4, with TRBD1 matching over 10 bases. CDR1 LNHDA and CDR2 SQIVND come from the germline V gene (reference sequence). The V and J ends lost 9 bases and 4 bases, in that order; junction bases with no gene match: 8. This CDR3 is built from 15 residues. This chain's CDR3 is CASLDRGRVNEKLFF. In nucleotides, the CDR3 is TGTGCCAGCCTTGACAGGGGGCGCGTTAATGAAAAACTGTTTTTT.

The chain has TRBV10-3 and TRBJ1-4, with TRBD1 matching over 10 bases. The germline V gene encodes CDR1 ENHRY and CDR2 SYGVKD. The CDR3 loop spans 19 amino acids. Trimming cost V 4 bases and J 3 bases; bases outside gene matches: 14. The CDR3 spells CAISGDPGQGLLSNEKLFF. CDR3 in DNA: TGTGCCATCAGTGGGGACCCGGGACAGGGGCTGTTATCTAATGAAAAACTGTTTTTT.